The rows below give T cell receptor beta chains drawn from one sample of a study of vaccination effects on CD4 cells after COVID-19. Measured with immunoSEQ multiplex PCR; TCRdb has only the in-frame clones, and not every one. This sample yields fewer than 75,000 clones, of which 77% are seen a single time; roughly 2% belongs to the top ten. Their antigen targets remain unknown. Source: CD4+ T cells from PBMCs cultured without peptide, taken before COVID-19 vaccination. The receptors here all came from a human donor who received a COVID-19 vaccine. The CDR3 runs from the conserved cysteine through the conserved F or W. Each record gives: J gene, clone size, V gene, D gene, CDR3 protein, CDR3 DNA. A D gene is named only where the DNA matches it firmly. Where a row states a size, it is once, few, many or the class of an expanded clone; other rows omit it.

>TRBJ1-2|NA|TRBV6-5|NA
CASSVQTQNYGYTF
TGTGCCAGCAGCGTACAGACCCAGAACTATGGCTACACCTTC
>TRBJ2-2|NA|TRBV2|TRBD1
CASRGQGAAGELFF
TGTGCCAGCAGGGGACAGGGGGCGGCCGGGGAGCTGTTTTTT
>TRBJ1-2|NA|TRBV6-5|TRBD1
CASSQQGNYGYTF
TGTGCCAGCAGCCAACAGGGGAACTATGGCTACACCTTC
>TRBJ1-2|NA|TRBV7-3|NA
CASSLTANYGYTF
TGTGCCAGCAGCTTAACCGCTAACTATGGCTACACCTTC
>TRBJ2-2|few|TRBV28|TRBD2
CASSTAPGGTPNTGELFF
TGTGCCAGCAGTACCGCTCCGGGGGGGACCCCGAACACCGGGGAGCTGTTTTTT
>TRBJ1-1|NA|TRBV19|NA
CASSIGAYTGNTEAFF
TGTGCCAGTAGTATAGGGGCTTATACAGGGAACACTGAAGCTTTCTTT
>TRBJ2-5|NA|TRBV11-1|TRBD2
CASSLEWGGRETQYF
TGTGCCAGCAGCTTAGAATGGGGGGGTCGAGAGACCCAGTACTTC
>TRBJ1-6|few|TRBV29-1|TRBD1
CSVRVGTGLDSPLHF
TGCAGCGTGCGAGTTGGGACAGGGTTGGATTCACCCCTCCACTTT
>TRBJ2-2|NA|TRBV2|NA
CASSSRGWTGELFF
TGTGCCAGCAGTTCCAGGGGTTGGACCGGGGAGCTGTTTTTT
>TRBJ2-5|NA|TRBV7-2|NA
CASSPRVGLETQYF
TGTGCCAGCAGCCCCCGTGTCGGCCTGGAGACCCAGTACTTC
>TRBJ2-2|few|TRBV24-1|NA
CATRALGGGSGELFF
TGTGCCACCAGGGCCCTCGGGGGAGGTAGCGGGGAGCTGTTTTTT
>TRBJ1-2|NA|TRBV19|NA
CASRIAGRLYGYTF
TGTGCCAGTAGGATCGCGGGCAGACTCTATGGCTACACCTTC
>TRBJ1-6|NA|TRBV9|NA
CASSAIRGEGSYNSPLHF
TGTGCCAGCAGCGCCATTAGGGGGGAAGGATCCTATAATTCACCCCTCCACTTT
>TRBJ1-4|few|TRBV9|NA
CASSAYTSGNEKLFF
TGTGCCAGCAGCGCGTACACAAGCGGTAATGAAAAACTGTTTTTT
>TRBJ2-5|NA|TRBV30|TRBD2
CAWSGAGGQETQYF
TGTGCCTGGAGTGGAGCGGGGGGACAAGAGACCCAGTACTTC
>TRBJ1-4|NA|TRBV24-1|TRBD1
CATSDSTGGDEKLFF
TGTGCCACCAGTGATTCCACAGGGGGGGACGAAAAACTGTTTTTT
>TRBJ1-1|NA|TRBV12-5|TRBD1
CASGSRPGGTLSEAFF
TGTGCTAGTGGTTCTCGCCCAGGGGGCACGCTCTCTGAAGCTTTCTTT
>TRBJ1-1|NA|TRBV3-1/TRBV3-2|TRBD1
CASSPRGHTEAFF
TGTGCCAGCAGCCCTAGGGGGCACACTGAAGCTTTCTTT
>TRBJ2-3|NA|TRBV28|TRBD2
CASSTSGGPPDTQYF
TGTGCCAGCTCAACTAGCGGGGGGCCCCCAGATACGCAGTATTTT
>TRBJ1-1|NA|TRBV6-6|NA
CASRIQRLNTEAFF
TGTGCCAGCAGAATACAGAGGCTGAACACTGAAGCTTTCTTT
>TRBJ2-5|NA|TRBV2|NA
CASSVNRQETQYF
TGTGCCAGCAGTGTGAACAGACAAGAGACCCAGTACTTC
>TRBJ2-1|NA|TRBV7-8|NA
CASSPRATGDNEQFF
TGTGCCAGCAGCCCACGGGCGACAGGAGACAATGAGCAGTTCTTC
>TRBJ1-1|NA|TRBV9|NA
CASSVEGVNRATEAFF
TGTGCCAGCAGCGTAGAAGGGGTGAACAGGGCCACTGAAGCTTTCTTT
>TRBJ2-3|NA|TRBV9|TRBD2
CASSGRGGMVDTQYF
TGTGCCAGCAGCGGCCGGGGGGGAATGGTAGATACGCAGTATTTT
>TRBJ1-5|NA|TRBV6-1|TRBD1
CASSDTSGGNNQPQHF
TGTGCCAGCAGTGACACCTCAGGGGGAAACAATCAGCCCCAGCATTTT
>TRBJ1-1|NA|TRBV7-2|NA
CASSLAANTEAFF
TGTGCCAGCAGCTTAGCGGCGAACACTGAAGCTTTCTTT
>TRBJ1-3|NA|TRBV4-3|NA
CASSPGHLGNTIYF
TGCGCCAGCAGTCCGGGGCACCTCGGAAACACCATATATTTT
>TRBJ2-2|few|TRBV5-1|TRBD1
CASSLDRRTGGTGELFF
TGCGCCAGCAGCTTGGATCGGAGGACAGGGGGAACCGGGGAGCTGTTTTTT
>TRBJ1-2|once|TRBV5-1|NA
CASSPEASTGGYTF
TGCGCCAGCAGCCCGGAGGCCTCCACCGGGGGCTACACCTTC